This T cell receptor beta chain was sequenced for a study of cytomegalovirus exposure and HLA in healthy donors. Study results and limitations: Researchers counted roughly 160 TCR beta chains as cytomegalovirus-associated.

A remark on this clone: What it recognizes is unknown.

The PCR made use of 60 Vbeta and 13 Jbeta primers. The assay was immunoSEQ multiplex PCR, and TCRdb's table has in-frame clones only and misses some. The table includes approximately 140,000 clones, approximately 80% detected once. Germline V gene data show CDR1 as LGHNA and CDR2 as YNFKEQ. Trimming took 0 bases from V and 3 from J; bases not matched to a gene: 4. The CDR3 contains 15 residues. This TCR derives from a middle-aged man in good health and CMV-seronegative. Sequences were obtained from PBMCs. The rearrangement uses TRBV4-2 and TRBJ1-2, with TRBD1 matching 7 bases. CDR3 sequence reads: CASSQEPGGDYGYTF. CDR3 coding DNA: TGTGCCAGCAGCCAAGAGCCAGGGGGTGACTATGGCTACACCTTC.